The rows below give T cell receptor beta chains drawn from one sample of a study of cytomegalovirus exposure and HLA in healthy donors. Using immunoSEQ multiplex PCR, the repertoire was profiled, and TCRdb retains in-frame clones only, with some absent. Altogether 150,000 to 200,000 clones are present, roughly 80% being singletons, with the ten largest covering 0.9% to 1%. Source material: PBMCs. The receptors derive from a girl aged 2 to 9 in good health and CMV-seropositive. The CDR3 runs from the conserved cysteine through the conserved F or W. Each record gives: V gene, J gene, D gene, clone size, CDR3 DNA, CDR3 protein. The D gene is left open where the match is weak. Not all rows give a size; the values are once, few, many and, for expanded clones, a class.

TRBV19	TRBJ1-5	NA	NA	TGTGCCAGTAGTATCCTAACCGGGGGTTATAGCAATCAGCCCCAGCATTTT	CASSILTGGYSNQPQHF
TRBV7-3	TRBJ2-1	TRBD2	NA	TGTGCCAGCAGCTTCGCTGGGGGGGATCGGTCCTACAATGAGCAGTTCTTC	CASSFAGGDRSYNEQFF
TRBV29-1	TRBJ2-1	TRBD1	NA	TGCAGCCACAGGGGGCGCGGGTACAATGAGCAGTTCTTC	CSHRGRGYNEQFF
TRBV4-1	TRBJ1-1	NA	few	TGCGCCAGCAGCCAAGCGCAGGGCAACACTGAAGCTTTCTTT	CASSQAQGNTEAFF
TRBV28	TRBJ2-7	NA	NA	TGTGCCAGCAGTTTAATACCAGCGGTCCCCTACGAGCAGTACTTC	CASSLIPAVPYEQYF
TRBV28	TRBJ2-1	TRBD1	NA	TGTGCCAGCAGTTTCTATCAGGGGGTCAATGAGCAGTTCTTC	CASSFYQGVNEQFF
TRBV5-4	TRBJ1-3	TRBD1	NA	TGTGCCAGCAGCGGGACAGGGATTTTTGGTGGAAACACCATATATTTT	CASSGTGIFGGNTIYF
TRBV7-3	TRBJ1-1	TRBD1	NA	TGTGCCAGCAGCTTCCGCCCACAGGGGACTGAAGCTTTCTTT	CASSFRPQGTEAFF
TRBV25-1	TRBJ2-3	TRBD2	NA	TGTGCCAGCAGTGAATATCTCGGCGGGAGGGACGCAGATACGCAGTATTTT	CASSEYLGGRDADTQYF
TRBV27	TRBJ2-1	TRBD2	NA	TGTGCCAGCAGTCTAGCGGAGAGCTCCTACAATGAGCAGTTCTTC	CASSLAESSYNEQFF
TRBV7-6	TRBJ2-5	TRBD2	NA	TGTGCCAGCAGTTCGCTCCCCCCCGGGACTAGCGAAGAGACCCAGTACTTC	CASSSLPPGTSEETQYF
TRBV27	TRBJ1-5	NA	NA	TGTGCCAGCAGCCTGACACCTTATAGCAATCAGCCCCAGCATTTT	CASSLTPYSNQPQHF
TRBV28	TRBJ2-7	NA	NA	TGTGCCAGCAGTTATGACAGCTACGAGCAGTACTTC	CASSYDSYEQYF
TRBV9	TRBJ1-2	NA	NA	TGTGCCAGCAGCGTAGGGGGGGGTTATGGCTACACCTTC	CASSVGGGYGYTF
TRBV5-4	TRBJ1-1	NA	NA	TGTGCCAGCAGCTTGTCGGAGGCTGAAGCTTTCTTT	CASSLSEAEAFF
TRBV9	TRBJ1-1	NA	NA	TGTGCCAGCAGCGTGGGGGGTTTCATGAACACTGAAGCTTTCTTT	CASSVGGFMNTEAFF
TRBV19	TRBJ2-7	TRBD2	NA	TGTGCCAGTAGTATTAGGGGAGGGGCCGCCTACGAGCAGTACTTC	CASSIRGGAAYEQYF
TRBV5-1	TRBJ1-3	TRBD1	few	TGCGCCAGCAGCTGGGACAGTTCCTCTGGAAACACCATATATTTT	CASSWDSSSGNTIYF
TRBV7-9	TRBJ2-7	NA	NA	TGTGCCAGCAGCCATCAAATGAGTACAGGCAACTACGAGCAGTACTTC	CASSHQMSTGNYEQYF
TRBV7-7	TRBJ2-7	NA	NA	TGTGCTAGCAGCCCAGGTATAGCCTACGAGCAGTACTTC	CASSPGIAYEQYF
TRBV2	TRBJ2-7	TRBD2	few	TGTGCCAGCAGTGTAGCGGGAGGAGACGGGGAGCAGTACTTC	CASSVAGGDGEQYF
TRBV5-6	TRBJ1-6	TRBD1	NA	TGTGCCAGCAGCCGAGAGGACAGGGATAATTCACCCCTCCACTTT	CASSREDRDNSPLHF
TRBV7-9	TRBJ2-1	NA	NA	TGTGCCAGCAGCCTTAGTGAACCTAGGCAGTTCTTC	CASSLSEPRQFF
TRBV6-1	TRBJ2-1	TRBD1	NA	TGTGCCAGCAGTCATCCGGGACAGGGCAATGAGCAGTTCTTC	CASSHPGQGNEQFF
TRBV18	TRBJ2-7	NA	NA	TGTGCCAGCTCGCCACAGGGAGTTACCTACGAGCAGTACTTC	CASSPQGVTYEQYF
TRBV4-1	TRBJ2-5	NA	NA	TGCGCCAGCAGCCAAGGAACGACTCGTACTGGGGAGACCCAGTACTTC	CASSQGTTRTGETQYF
TRBV27	TRBJ2-7	NA	NA	TGTGCCAGCAGTCGGGGGGACAAGCTTTACGAGCAGTACTTC	CASSRGDKLYEQYF
TRBV28	TRBJ1-5	TRBD1	NA	TGTGCCAGCAGATACAGGGGGTTGGGGCCCCAGCATTTT	CASRYRGLGPQHF
TRBV28	TRBJ2-3	NA	NA	TGTGCCAGCAGTTTAGGACAGAGCACAGATACGCAGTATTTT	CASSLGQSTDTQYF
TRBV10-3	TRBJ1-1	NA	NA	TGTGCCATCAGTAACAGATCCCGAACTGAAGCTTTCTTT	CAISNRSRTEAFF
TRBV30	TRBJ2-2	NA	NA	TGTGCCAGAGGACAGTCGAACACCGGGGAGCTGTTTTTT	CARGQSNTGELFF
TRBV4-2	TRBJ2-7	NA	NA	TGTGCCAGCAGCCAAGCGGTCAGGGGATACGAGCAGTACTTC	CASSQAVRGYEQYF
TRBV10-1	TRBJ2-3	NA	NA	TGCGCCAGCAGTGAGTCGAGAGATACGCAGTATTTT	CASSESRDTQYF
TRBV4-1	TRBJ2-7	NA	NA	TGCGCCAGCAGCCAAGATCCACTTCACAGCTCCTACGAGCAGTACTTC	CASSQDPLHSSYEQYF
TRBV7-9	TRBJ2-5	NA	NA	TGTGCCAGCAGCCCCGGGGACATAGCGAGTCAAGAGACCCAGTACTTC	CASSPGDIASQETQYF
TRBV14	TRBJ2-5	TRBD2	NA	TGTGCCAGCAGCTCTAGCGGGAAGGGTGAGACCCAGTACTTC	CASSSSGKGETQYF
TRBV5-7	TRBJ2-2	TRBD1	NA	TGTGCCGGGGTAGGACAGGGGGCATCGGGGACCGGGGAGCTGTTTTTT	CAGVGQGASGTGELFF
TRBV30	TRBJ2-7	TRBD1	NA	TGTGCCTGGAGTGCCCGGGACAGGGGGGGAGGGCAGTACTTC	CAWSARDRGGGQYF
TRBV5-1	TRBJ1-1	NA	NA	TGCGCCAGCAGCTTGGGGACATTTGAAGCCAGCACTGAAGCTTTCTTT	CASSLGTFEASTEAFF
TRBV19	TRBJ2-3	TRBD2	NA	TGTGCCAATAGTATGGGGGGGGAGGAAGATACGCAGTATTTT	CANSMGGEEDTQYF
TRBV13	TRBJ2-3	TRBD2	NA	TGTGCCAGCAGCCCTGGACTAGCGGGAGAGGTTGAGACAGATACGCAGTATTTT	CASSPGLAGEVETDTQYF
TRBV19	TRBJ1-5	NA	few	TGTGCCAGTAGTATCTGGCAGGGGAGTCAGCCCCAGCATTTT	CASSIWQGSQPQHF
TRBV5-1	TRBJ2-3	TRBD2	NA	TGCGCCAGCAGCCCCGGGACTAGCGGTTCCCTTGAGGATACGCAGTATTTT	CASSPGTSGSLEDTQYF
TRBV23-1	TRBJ1-1	TRBD1	NA	TGCGCCAGCAGTCAACAACCCGCTCGACAGGGGGCTGGCAACACTGAAGCTTTCTTT	CASSQQPARQGAGNTEAFF
TRBV5-5	TRBJ2-1	NA	NA	TGTGCCAGCAGCCCATCCGAGGAGGAGCAGTTCTTC	CASSPSEEEQFF
TRBV28	TRBJ2-7	TRBD2	few	TGTGCCAGCACAGGTTATGGGGGAGGGCCGCGGGAGCAGTACTTC	CASTGYGGGPREQYF
TRBV7-3	TRBJ2-3	NA	NA	TGTGCCAGCAGCTTATTCGTCGCAGATACGCAGTATTTT	CASSLFVADTQYF
TRBV29-1	TRBJ2-7	TRBD1	NA	TGCAGCGTTTTGACAGGGGGCACGGACGAGCAGTACTTC	CSVLTGGTDEQYF
TRBV15	TRBJ1-1	NA	NA	TGTGCCACCAGCAGAGTCGGGGTTTCAACTGAAGCTTTCTTT	CATSRVGVSTEAFF